One sample yielded the 30 T cell receptor beta chains listed below, sequenced in a study of regulatory T cells in long-lasting Graves disease. The time point is: persistent/refractory GD, antithyroid drugs over 5 years with positive TRAb. PBMC RNA served as the TCR library source. Construction of the TCR beta libraries employed iRepertoire HTBI primers in conjunction with Arm-PCR of CDR3 regions. TCRdb recomputed calls from the multiplex PCR reads with MiXCR, one row per CDR3 protein. This sample has roughly 360,000 distinct CDR3 sequences, with roughly 25% found just once. The sequencing used peripheral blood mononuclear cells (PBMCs), collected when the disease was refractory, from a patient treated with antithyroid drugs. These receptors came from a woman between 40 and 55 years old with Graves disease.

Only a few counts were recorded for this clonotype. V is TRBV7-2 and J is TRBJ2-7, with 9 bases fitting TRBD2. Germline CDR1 reads SGHTA; CDR2 reads FQGNSA. With 1 base clipped from V and 7 bases from J, the junction kept 11 bases outside the gene matches. This CDR3 contains 16 residues. The CDR3 loop is CASSLVAGGRAKEQYF. CDR3 sequence (DNA): TGTGCCAGCAGCTTAGTGGCGGGCGGGAGGGCGAAAGAGCAGTACTTC.

The CDR3 reads CASSSRDEGAIETQYF. In DNA form, the CDR3 reads TGTGCCAGCAGCTCCCGAGATGAGGGGGCGATTGAGACCCAGTACTTC. The rearrangement uses TRBV7-3 and TRBJ2-5; 7 bases are shared with TRBD1. Germline trimming cut 4 bases from V and 5 bases from J; bases unmatched to any gene: 13. This CDR3 has 16 residues. Per the germline V gene, CDR1 is SGHTA and CDR2 is FQGTGA.

This clonotype was observed at least ten times. The chain has TRBV28 and TRBJ2-7; D perhaps matches TRBD1 (7 bases). V lost 7 bases and J 7 bases, leaving 17 bases between the germline ends. Germline V gives CDR1 MDHEN, CDR2 SYDVKM. The CDR3 has 13 residues. CDR3 bases: TGTGCCAGCACTCAATCAGGGGGGAGAGAGCAGTACTTC. This gives the protein CASTQSGGREQYF.

The chain couples TRBV28 to TRBJ2-2; D unclear. The CDR3 length is 13 residues. The V end was cut by 7 bases, the J end by 6 bases, with 12 bases between. CDR1 is MDHEN, CDR2 SYDVKM, per germline. CDR3 protein: CASIGRWAGELFF. For the CDR3, the DNA is TGTGCCAGCATCGGGCGATGGGCCGGGGAGCTGTTTTTT.

This clonotype was counted at least ten times. V and J are TRBV11-3 and TRBJ2-7; 7 nucleotides line up with TRBD2. This CDR3 has 15 residues. The germline CDR1 and CDR2 sequences are SGHNT and YENEEA. Germline trimming cut 4 bases from V and 2 bases from J; bases unmatched to any gene: 8. The CDR3 sequence is CASSSSGTATYEQYF. CDR3 DNA sequence: TGTGCCAGCAGCTCGAGCGGGACCGCTACCTACGAGCAGTACTTC.

This clonotype was recorded many times. The rearrangement joins TRBV20-1 to TRBJ2-4; 8 nucleotides line up with TRBD2. In germline, CDR1 is DFQATT, CDR2 SNEGSKA (reference sequence). V shed 7 bases, J shed 8 bases, and the junction held 13 bases outside the gene matches. This CDR3 contains 14 residues. This CDR3 reads CSVVVRETSDIQYF. CDR3 in DNA: TGCAGTGTAGTGGTGCGCGAGACTAGCGACATTCAGTACTTC.

This clonotype was counted a few times. The CDR3: CASSPLAGPYEQYF. CDR3 coding DNA: TGTGCCAGCAGCCCACTAGCGGGTCCTTACGAGCAGTACTTC. The chain couples TRBV9 to TRBJ2-7; the match to TRBD2 covers 9 bases. Germline lookup yields CDR1 SGDLS and CDR2 YYNGEE. The CDR3 contains 14 residues. V shed 4 bases and J 4 bases; nucleotides not matched to a gene: 6.

In regard to this clonotype: A much larger clone differs by one base, so this may be a read error. The conserved closing phenylalanine or tryptophan is absent in this CDR3, likely reflecting a read error. The chain joins TRBV28 to TRBJ2-4, with unresolved D. CDR1 MDHEN and CDR2 SYDVKM come from the germline V gene. The ends were cut back, 6 bases at V and 13 bases at J, with 28 bases in the middle. There are 16 residues in the CDR3. The CDR3 DNA follows: TGTGCCAGCAGCCTCGCCACTCGGTTAAACCATGTGGGCCAGTACTCC. This gives the protein CASSLATRLNHVGQYS.

V and J are TRBV6-1 and TRBJ2-7, with TRBD2 matching over 7 bases. CDR3 size: 16 residues. The J segment lost 5 bases and the V segment lost 6 bases, leaving 16 bases of the junction unmatched. Germline V lookup: CDR1 MNHNS, CDR2 SASEGT. The CDR3 is CASSLIGQAGSDEQYF. The CDR3 DNA reads TGTGCCAGCAGCCTTATTGGACAAGCGGGAAGCGACGAGCAGTACTTC.

For this clonotype: A far larger clone is off by one base, so a read error is likely. The chain employs TRBV6-2 or TRBV6-3 and TRBJ1-1, with TRBD1 matching over 11 bases. The CDR3 is 15 residues long. Germline V gene lookup returns CDR1 MNHEY and CDR2 SVGEGT. In DNA, the CDR3 is TGTGCCAGCAGCTCCGGGACAGGGGGGAACACTGAAGCTTCCTTT. Encoded protein: CASSSGTGGNTEASF.

About this clonotype itself: This may stem from a read error, because a much larger clone lies one nucleotide away. The chain employs TRBV2 and TRBJ2-7; 9 nucleotides match TRBD1. The CDR3 has 15 amino acids. Per the germline V gene, CDR1 is SNHLY and CDR2 is FYNNEI. The CDR3 spells CASSAPGTGPYERYF. The CDR3, as DNA: TGTGCCAGCAGCGCACCCGGGACAGGGCCCTACGAGCGGTACTTC.

The V call is TRBV6-1, the J call TRBJ2-7; 16 bases line up with TRBD2. Germline CDR1 reads MNHNS; CDR2 reads SASEGT. Trimming at V came to 7 bases and at J to 2 bases, leaving 2 bases not matched to a gene. The CDR3 is 15 residues long. CDR3 sequence: CASTGLAGGTYEQYF. As DNA, the CDR3 is TGTGCCAGCACGGGACTAGCGGGAGGGACCTACGAGCAGTACTTC.

The gene calls are TRBV20-1 and TRBJ1-6; 7 bases are shared with TRBD1. CDR3 size: 16 residues. V dropped 2 bases and J dropped 6; count of bases not matched to a gene: 10. Germline V CDR1 and CDR2: DFQATT, SNEGSKA (reference sequence). CDR3 in amino acids: CSARRTAGGLNSPLHF. The CDR3 DNA is TGCAGTGCTAGACGGACGGCAGGGGGACTTAATTCACCCCTCCACTTT.

In its sample, this clonotype was seen a few times. The gene calls are TRBV5-1 and TRBJ1-6; perhaps TRBD1 as D (6 bases). CDR3 length equals 15 residues. Looked up from germline, CDR1 is SGHRS and CDR2 is YFSETQ. Trimming shortened V by 2 bases and J by 7 bases, and 13 bases separated the two germline ends. As DNA, the CDR3 is TGCGCCAGCAGCTTCGCCAGGGGACAAAATTCACCCCTCCACTTT. This sequence encodes CASSFARGQNSPLHF.

The sample holds many counts of this clonotype. The CDR3 protein is CASSLQGANQPQHF. DNA of the CDR3: TGTGCCAGCAGTTTACAGGGCGCAAATCAGCCCCAGCATTTT. The chain uses TRBV28 and TRBJ1-5; D is perhaps TRBD1 (5 bases). The CDR3 runs 14 residues. Trimming stripped 2 bases from V and 4 bases from J, with 9 bases between. The V gene's germline CDR1 is MDHEN and CDR2 SYDVKM.

In its sample, this clonotype was seen many times. This rearrangement joins TRBV28 to TRBJ2-7, with 10 bases aligning to TRBD2. Germline lookup yields CDR1 MDHEN and CDR2 SYDVKM. The junction had 7 bases not matched to a gene; V was cut back by 1 base and J by 7 bases. CDR3 length: 15 residues. CDR3 bases: TGTGCCAGCAGTTTATTCGCTAGCGGGAGTAGAGAGCAGTACTTC. It encodes CASSLFASGSREQYF.

The rearrangement uses TRBV5-8 and TRBJ2-2; D is uncertain. In germline, CDR1 is SGHTS, CDR2 YDEGEE. Between the trimmed V and J ends, which lost 1 base and 4 bases, there was a span of 11 bases. CDR3 size: 15 residues. CDR3 sequence (DNA): TGTGCCAGCAGCTTGTCTCCGGGTGTCACCGGGGAGCTGTTTTTT. This encodes CASSLSPGVTGELFF.

In this sample, this clonotype turned up many times. The V gene is TRBV15, the J gene TRBJ1-1; TRBD1 matches at 8 bases. With 4 bases clipped from V and 2 bases from J, the junction kept 3 bases outside the gene matches. From germline, CDR1 is LNHNV and CDR2 YYDKDF (reference sequence). The CDR3 totals 14 residues. The chain's CDR3 is CATSTGQGNTEAFF. CDR3 DNA: TGTGCCACCAGCACCGGACAGGGAAACACTGAAGCTTTCTTT.

This clonotype was recorded at least ten times. The J gene is TRBJ2-2, the V gene TRBV29-1; the D gene could be TRBD1 or TRBD2 (5 bases each). This CDR3 is built from 14 residues. CDR1 and CDR2 (germline): SQVTM, ANQGSEA. The germline V and J ends were trimmed by 6 bases and 1 base, with 12 bases remaining between them. CDR3 sequence reads: CSVPGRENTGELFF. CDR3 nucleotide sequence: TGCAGCGTCCCGGGACGGGAGAACACCGGGGAGCTGTTTTTT.

This clonotype was detected only a few times. The rearrangement links TRBV12-3 or TRBV12-4 to TRBJ2-3; TRBD2 agrees at 12 bases. V shed 7 bases and J 14 bases; nucleotides not matched to a gene: 10. The CDR3 contains 13 residues. The CDR3 spells CASTFSTSGSPYF. The DNA for the CDR3 is TGTGCCAGCACCTTCTCGACTAGCGGGAGCCCGTATTTT.

For this clonotype: A much larger clone sits a single nucleotide away, making a read error possible. The rearrangement links TRBV5-1 to TRBJ2-4, with D possibly matching TRBD1 (6 bases). V lost 5 bases and J lost 6, with 12 bases in between. This CDR3 region has 13 residues. CDR1 is SGHRS, CDR2 YFSETQ, per germline. Here the CDR3 reads CASSYAGVNIQYF. The CDR3 DNA follows: TGCGCCAGCAGTTATGCAGGGGTAAACATTCAGTACTTC.

The V gene is TRBV5-5, the J gene TRBJ2-1; 7 bases are shared with TRBD2. This CDR3 spans 16 amino acids. Trimming at V came to 0 bases and at J to 6 bases, leaving 9 bases not matched to a gene. From germline, CDR1 is SGHKS and CDR2 YYEKEE (reference sequence). The CDR3 protein is CASSLAGGPRVNEQFF. CDR3 bases: TGTGCCAGCAGCTTGGCGGGAGGCCCCCGAGTCAATGAGCAGTTCTTC.

This clonotype was counted many times. The chain joins TRBV20-1 to TRBJ2-2; no reliable D call. The CDR3 sequence is 12 residues long. Germline V lookup: CDR1 DFQATT, CDR2 SNEGSKA (reference sequence). Trimming stripped 3 bases from V and 7 bases from J, with 9 bases between. CDR3 DNA sequence: TGCAGTGCTAGTAGGTGGGACGGGGAGCTGTTTTTT. Translated, it gives CSASRWDGELFF.

The J gene is TRBJ2-7, the V gene TRBV7-9; TRBD2 is a possible D gene (6 bases). The germline CDR1 and CDR2 sequences are SEHNR and FQNEAQ (reference sequence). The CDR3 spans 16 residues. The V gene lost 1 base and the J gene lost 4 bases, with 17 bases spanning the gap. CDR3 region: CASSLGIGSKPYEQYF. In DNA, the CDR3 is TGTGCCAGCAGCTTAGGCATCGGGAGCAAGCCTTACGAGCAGTACTTC. Filled out from reference TRBV7-9 and TRBJ2-7, the complete variable domain reads DTGVSQNPRHKITKRGQNVTFRCDPISEHNRLYWYRQTLGQGPEFLTYFQNEAQLEKSRLLSDRFSAERPKGSFSTLEIQRTEQGDSAMYLCASSLGIGSKPYEQYFGPGTRLTVT.

The chain recombines TRBV12-3 or TRBV12-4 with TRBJ1-2; D is undetermined. This CDR3 has 17 amino acids. V was clipped by 2 bases and J by 1 base, with 17 bases between them. CDR3 residues: CASSLSHLRGDNYGYTF. CDR3 nucleotide sequence: TGTGCCAGCAGTTTATCTCATTTGCGAGGAGATAACTATGGCTACACCTTC.

This clonotype appeared many times. The chain links TRBV28 to TRBJ2-7; D is possibly TRBD1 or TRBD2 (5 bases each). V was cut by 6 bases and J by 7 bases, with 13 bases left in between. Germline CDR1 reads MDHEN; CDR2 reads SYDVKM. CDR3 length equals 12 residues. CDR3 loop: CASSTDWGEQYF. The CDR3 region has the DNA TGTGCCAGCAGCACCGACTGGGGGGAGCAGTACTTC.

This chain links TRBV19 with TRBJ1-5; weak D call: TRBD1 (6 bases). This CDR3 contains 13 residues. Deletions cut 5 bases from V and 7 bases from J, with 12 bases between. The V gene's germline CDR1 is LNHDA and CDR2 SQIVND (reference sequence). The chain's CDR3 is CASSQGNIQPQHF. CDR3 in DNA: TGTGCCAGTAGTCAGGGGAATATCCAGCCCCAGCATTTT.

With respect to this clonotype: One junction end does not reproduce the germline sequence, and a read error may be involved. The chain joins TRBV7-7 to TRBJ2-5, with D unclear. Germline V gene data show CDR1 as SSHAT and CDR2 as FNYEAQ (reference sequence). The CDR3 runs to 13 residues. The CDR3, as DNA: TGTGCTAGCAGCTTTGCGGCCAAAGAGACCCAGTACTTC. Its translation is CASSFAAKETQYF.

This clonotype appeared a few times. The rearrangement links TRBV29-1 to TRBJ1-5; tentatively, D is TRBD1 (5 bases). V gave up 6 bases and J gave up 6 bases, with 18 bases separating them. The CDR3 runs to 14 residues. Germline V gene data show CDR1 as SQVTM and CDR2 as ANQGSEA. The CDR3 DNA reads as TGCAGCGTGGGGTTGGGGACTGAGGGTCAGCCCCAGCATTTT. Translating gives CSVGLGTEGQPQHF.

This clonotype turned up a few times. This chain joins TRBV7-9 and TRBJ1-1, with 7 bases matching TRBD1. J gave up 3 bases and V 4 bases, and 8 bases lay outside the gene matches. The CDR3 is made up of 15 amino acids. The germline V gene encodes CDR1 SEHNR and CDR2 FQNEAQ (reference sequence). CDR3 nucleotides: TGTGCCAGCAGCTCACAGGGGCGGGGGGACACTGAAGCTTTCTTT. Its protein is CASSSQGRGDTEAFF. The full variable domain, its missing parts supplied by reference TRBV7-9 and TRBJ1-1, is DTGVSQNPRHKITKRGQNVTFRCDPISEHNRLYWYRQTLGQGPEFLTYFQNEAQLEKSRLLSDRFSAERPKGSFSTLEIQRTEQGDSAMYLCASSSQGRGDTEAFFGQGTRLTVV.